The 26 T cell receptor beta chains below were found in one sample sequenced in a study of blood T cell repertoires in COVID-19. Profiled with immunoSEQ multiplex PCR; TCRdb holds only in-frame clones, not every one. Of about 200,000 clones in the sample, less than 95% were seen once. Sequencing input: peripheral blood. The receptors originated from a man younger than 45 with COVID-19, enrolled during active disease.

V usage is TRBV9 and J usage is TRBJ1-1; possible D gene TRBD1, 5 bases. V dropped 4 bases and J dropped 4 bases, with 11 bases sitting between them. The CDR3 is made up of 13 amino acids. Germline values: CDR1 SGDLS, CDR2 YYNGEE. The chain's CDR3 is CASSTQGGTEAFF. CDR3 nucleotides: TGTGCCAGCAGCACTCAGGGTGGCACTGAAGCTTTCTTT. Combining the CDR3 with reference TRBV9 and TRBJ1-1 gives the whole variable domain DSGVTQTPKHLITATGQRVTLRCSPRSGDLSVYWYQQSLDQGLQFLIQYYNGEERAKGNILERFSAQQFPDLHSELNLSSLELGDSALYFCASSTQGGTEAFFGQGTRLTVV.

V gene TRBV4-1 combines with J gene TRBJ1-1, with 7 bases matching TRBD1. Germline CDR1 is MGHRA and CDR2 is YSYEKL. Trimming removed 4 bases from V and 4 bases from J; junction bases left unmatched: 6. The CDR3 runs 14 residues. The CDR3 protein is CASSLTGMGTEAFF. CDR3 nucleotide sequence: TGCGCCAGCAGCCTGACAGGGATGGGCACTGAAGCTTTCTTT.

The rearrangement uses TRBV6-5 and TRBJ1-1; 8 bases map to TRBD1. The CDR3 sequence is 14 residues long. The germline V gene has CDR1 MNHEY and CDR2 SVGAGI. The ends lost 8 bases at V and 4 bases at J; junction bases unmatched: 9. CDR3 sequence: CASGSGGAVTEAFF. As DNA, the CDR3 is TGTGCCAGCGGATCAGGGGGCGCGGTCACTGAAGCTTTCTTT.

The rearrangement joins TRBV5-1 to TRBJ1-4, with D tentatively TRBD1 (5 bases). The CDR3 consists of 14 residues. Trimming took off 4 bases at V and 7 bases at J, with 14 bases between the two ends. The V gene's germline CDR1 is SGHRS and CDR2 YFSETQ. CDR3 nucleotide sequence: TGCGCCAGCAGCCCCGGCGGGGGAGTTGAAAAACTGTTTTTT. Translation: CASSPGGGVEKLFF.

The V and J genes are TRBV10-3 and TRBJ1-1; D remains unclear. This CDR3 has 11 residues. Germline V CDR1 and CDR2: ENHRY, SYGVKD. V was clipped by 10 bases and J by 7 bases, with 13 bases between them. DNA of the CDR3: TGTGCCACCACACAAAATCTTGAAGCTTTCTTT. This codes for CATTQNLEAFF.

This chain joins TRBV5-4 and TRBJ2-4; D not certain. The germline gives CDR1 SGHNT, CDR2 YYREEE (reference sequence). Trimming cost V 1 base and J 1 base, with 9 bases left between them. The length of the CDR3 is 15 residues. CDR3 region: CASSLSTGAKNIQYF. The CDR3 DNA reads TGTGCCAGCAGCTTGTCGACTGGGGCCAAAAACATTCAGTACTTC. The variable domain in full, with the rest retrieved from reference TRBV5-4 and TRBJ2-4, is ETGVTQSPTHLIKTRGQQVTLRCSSQSGHNTVSWYQQALGQGPQFIFQYYREEENGRGNFPPRFSGLQFPNYSSELNVNALELDDSALYLCASSLSTGAKNIQYFGAGTRLSVL.

This sequence joins TRBV7-6 and TRBJ1-6; a possible D gene is TRBD1 (6 bases). Germline V gene lookup returns CDR1 SGHVS and CDR2 FNYEAQ. This CDR3 comprises 16 residues. Trimming removed 1 base at V and 6 bases at J, with 13 bases between. The CDR3 sequence is CASSLGIQGSNSPLHF. CDR3 nucleotides: TGTGCCAGCAGCTTAGGGATCCAGGGGAGTAATTCACCCCTCCACTTT.

CDR3 amino acids: CASSVGRQGYNEQFF. The CDR3 DNA follows: TGTGCCAGCAGCGTAGGAAGACAGGGATACAATGAGCAGTTCTTC. This chain uses TRBV9 with TRBJ2-1; TRBD1 matches 7 bases. J lost 4 bases, V lost 0 bases, and 4 bases had no gene match. There are 15 residues in the CDR3. Germline CDR1 is SGDLS and CDR2 is YYNGEE.

The CDR3 reads CASSSGTGLRTYEQYF. CDR3 in DNA: TGTGCCAGCAGCTCAGGGACAGGGTTACGAACCTACGAGCAGTACTTC. The chain carries TRBV7-9 and TRBJ2-7; 9 bases fit TRBD1. V shed 4 bases, J shed 2 bases, and the junction held 9 bases outside the gene matches. The length of the CDR3 is 16 residues. Germline values: CDR1 SEHNR, CDR2 FQNEAQ (reference sequence).

This clone was counted between two and nine times. V gene TRBV5-1 combines with J gene TRBJ2-7; the D gene is possibly TRBD1 (5 bases). The CDR3 sequence is 14 residues long. CDR1 is SGHRS and CDR2 is YFSETQ in the germline V gene. V gave up 3 bases and J gave up 3 bases, with 13 bases separating them. CDR3 amino acids: CASSYNSGFYEQYF. The CDR3 nucleotides read TGCGCCAGCAGCTACAACTCAGGGTTCTACGAGCAGTACTTC.

This clone was observed once. This chain joins TRBV6-5 and TRBJ1-5; D uncertain. Deletions cut 5 bases from V and 3 bases from J, with 14 bases between. This CDR3 has 15 amino acids. Germline lookup yields CDR1 MNHEY and CDR2 SVGAGI. CDR3 in amino acids: CASSPMWADNQPQHF. The CDR3 region has the DNA TGTGCCAGCAGTCCCATGTGGGCAGACAATCAGCCCCAGCATTTT.

The chain has TRBV27 and TRBJ2-3, with TRBD1 as a possible D gene (5 bases). CDR3 length equals 16 residues. With 6 bases removed from V and 0 bases from J, the gap between germline ends came to 16 bases. From germline, CDR1 is MNHEY and CDR2 SMNVEV (reference sequence). CDR3 region: CASRILQGISTDTQYF. CDR3 nucleotide sequence: TGTGCCAGCAGGATACTTCAGGGAATCAGCACAGATACGCAGTATTTT.

This chain joins TRBV5-1 and TRBJ2-4; no firm D call. The germline V gene encodes CDR1 SGHRS and CDR2 YFSETQ. V dropped 0 bases and J dropped 9 bases, with 7 bases sitting between them. This CDR3 has 12 amino acids. CDR3 sequence (DNA): TGCGCCAGCAGCTTGGGGTCGGGCATTCAGTACTTC. Protein sequence: CASSLGSGIQYF.

The chain is built from TRBV25-1 and TRBJ1-2, with D tentatively TRBD1 (6 bases). Per germline, CDR1 MGHDK and CDR2 SYGVNS. CDR3 length equals 18 residues. V lost 5 bases and J lost 10, with 32 bases in between. The CDR3 region has the DNA TGTGCCAGCAGTCCCCTGGTTACGGGGGGCCGAGGTGGTGATTCCTACACCTTC. Translating gives CASSPLVTGGRGGDSYTF.

The chain recombines TRBV13 with TRBJ1-1, with TRBD1 matching 7 bases. CDR3 length: 16 amino acids. V lost 4 bases and J lost 0; bases outside the gene matches: 8. Germline-derived CDR1 and CDR2 are PRHDT and FYEKMQ (reference sequence). The chain's CDR3 is CASSSNLDRMNTEAFF. In DNA, the CDR3 is TGTGCCAGCAGCTCCAATCTGGACAGGATGAACACTGAAGCTTTCTTT. Drawing the rest from reference TRBV13 and TRBJ1-1, the complete variable domain is AAGVIQSPRHLIKEKRETATLKCYPIPRHDTVYWYQQGPGQDPQFLISFYEKMQSDKGSIPDRFSAQQFSDYHSELNMSSLELGDSALYFCASSSNLDRMNTEAFFGQGTRLTVV.

This clone was detected once. The chain employs TRBV5-1 and TRBJ1-1; 9 nucleotides align to TRBD1. This CDR3 contains 14 residues. Germline V gene lookup returns CDR1 SGHRS and CDR2 YFSETQ. V gave up 3 bases and J gave up 0 bases; unmatched junction bases: 0. The CDR3 is CASSWDRVNTEAFF. The DNA of the CDR3 is TGCGCCAGCAGCTGGGACAGGGTGAACACTGAAGCTTTCTTT.

The genes are TRBV18 and TRBJ2-7; D may be TRBD2 (6 bases). V was trimmed by 4 bases and J by 2 bases, leaving 15 bases between them. Per germline, CDR1 KGHSH and CDR2 LQKENI. The CDR3 is 15 amino acids. The CDR3 nucleotides read TGTGCCAGCTCACTTTGGGTGCGGGAAACCTACGAGCAGTACTTC. Protein sequence: CASSLWVRETYEQYF.

V and J are TRBV2 and TRBJ1-1; no reliable D call. Between the trimmed V and J ends, which lost 4 bases and 4 bases, there was a span of 13 bases. This CDR3 has 14 amino acids. Germline V CDR1 and CDR2: SNHLY, FYNNEI. Here the CDR3 reads CASSVVEVGTEAFF. CDR3 sequence (DNA): TGTGCCAGCAGTGTGGTCGAGGTGGGCACTGAAGCTTTCTTT.

The sample holds a few counts of this clone. The V gene is TRBV30, the J gene TRBJ1-2, with D perhaps TRBD1 (6 bases). This CDR3 has 13 amino acids. With 2 bases removed from V and 0 bases from J, the gap between germline ends came to 7 bases. The germline V gene encodes CDR1 GTSNPN and CDR2 SVGIG (reference sequence). For the CDR3, the DNA is TGTGCCTGGAGTAAGGGGGCTAACTATGGCTACACCTTC. Translation: CAWSKGANYGYTF.

This clone was observed once. V usage is TRBV7-6 and J usage is TRBJ2-1; 11 nucleotides align to TRBD2. The CDR3 sequence is 16 residues long. Losses at the gene ends were 2 bases for V and 2 bases for J; bases not matched to a gene: 2. The germline CDR1 and CDR2 sequences are SGHVS and FNYEAQ. The CDR3 region has the DNA TGTGCCAGCAGCTTACTAGCGGGGGGTCCCTACAATGAGCAGTTCTTC. Amino acids: CASSLLAGGPYNEQFF. Together with reference TRBV7-6 and TRBJ2-1, the CDR3 gives the full variable domain: GAGVSQSPRYKVTKRGQDVALRCDPISGHVSLYWYRQALGQGPEFLTYFNYEAQQDKSGLPNDRFSAERPEGSISTLTIQRTEQRDSAMYRCASSLLAGGPYNEQFFGPGTRLTVL.

Note on this clone: A junction boundary mismatches the germline segment, possibly from a read error. The rearrangement uses TRBV7-9 and TRBJ1-6; no clear D gene. Germline V gene lookup returns CDR1 SEHNR and CDR2 FQNEAQ (reference sequence). The CDR3 sequence is 14 residues long. This CDR3 reads CASNLEQYNSPLHF. The CDR3 DNA reads as TGTGCCAGCAACTTAGAACAGTATAATTCACCCCTCCACTTT.

This chain connects TRBV18 to TRBJ2-5; TRBD1 aligns across 10 bases. Trimming took 3 bases from V and 6 from J; bases not matched to a gene: 7. The CDR3 sequence is 15 residues long. Looked up from germline, CDR1 is KGHSH and CDR2 is LQKENI. CDR3 nucleotide sequence: TGTGCCAGCTCACCTGTCGGACAGGGGGGGCAGACCCAGTACTTC. This translates into CASSPVGQGGQTQYF. Complete variable domain (other parts from reference TRBV18 and TRBJ2-5): NAGVMQNPRHLVRRRGQEARLRCSPMKGHSHVYWYRQLPEEGLKFMVYLQKENIIDESGMPKERFSAEFPKEGPSILRIQQVVRGDSAAYFCASSPVGQGGQTQYFGPGTRLLVL.

The rearrangement links TRBV29-1 to TRBJ1-1; 11 bases match TRBD1. The CDR3 length is 15 residues. Germline loops: CDR1 SQVTM, CDR2 ANQGSEA. V gave up 7 bases and J gave up 4 bases; unmatched junction bases: 11. CDR3 region: CSGTGGALGATEAFF. Here the CDR3 DNA reads TGCAGCGGGACAGGGGGCGCCTTGGGGGCCACTGAAGCTTTCTTT.

V usage is TRBV28 and J usage is TRBJ1-3; tentatively, D is TRBD1 (6 bases). Germline assignment: CDR1 MDHEN and CDR2 SYDVKM. V gave up 2 bases and J gave up 0 bases, with 8 bases separating them. CDR3 size: 15 residues. In DNA form, the CDR3 reads TGTGCCAGCAGTTTAGGGGGCATCTCTGGAAACACCATATATTTT. Amino acids: CASSLGGISGNTIYF.

The chain links TRBV10-2 to TRBJ2-7, with 8 bases aligning to TRBD2. CDR3 length: 13 amino acids. Losses at the gene ends were 3 bases for V and 7 bases for J; bases not matched to a gene: 5. Germline values: CDR1 WSHSY, CDR2 SAAADI. The CDR3: CASSELASGEQYF. CDR3 DNA sequence: TGCGCCAGCAGTGAATTGGCTAGCGGGGAGCAGTACTTC.

The V and J genes are TRBV28 and TRBJ2-5, with TRBD1 matching 9 bases. The CDR3 sequence is 13 residues long. Germline V gene lookup returns CDR1 MDHEN and CDR2 SYDVKM. The ends lost 8 bases at V and 3 bases at J; junction bases unmatched: 4. The CDR3 region is CASGTGGEETQYF. The CDR3 DNA sequence: TGTGCCAGCGGTACAGGGGGCGAAGAGACCCAGTACTTC.